The rows below give T cell receptor beta chains drawn from one sample of a study of T cell repertoires in cytomegalovirus infection. Antigen specificity for these receptors is unknown. Using its own MiXCR run on the reads, TCRdb lists one record per CDR3 protein. The table shows approximately 730,000 distinct CDR3 sequences, with around 32% occurring only once. Sequences were derived from cultured PBMCs, sampled from culture after CMV antigen stimulation. These receptors were collected from a human donor in good health (CMV status not recorded). Some clones in this sample may be carry-over from other donors' samples. The CDR3 runs from the conserved cysteine through the conserved F or W. The D gene is left open where the match is weak. Some rows have no size entry. The others give once, few or many, or a class for an expanded clone.

D,J,V,size,CDR3,DNA
NA,TRBJ1-6,TRBV7-2,many,CASNSDRIYSPLHF,TGTGCCAGCAACTCGGACAGAATTTATTCACCCCTCCACTTT
TRBD2,TRBJ2-3,TRBV7-9,NA,CASSFLVAGTDTQYF,TGTGCCAGCAGCTTCCTTGTAGCGGGAACAGATACGCAGTATTTT
NA,TRBJ2-5,TRBV7-2,many,CASSLVLMETQYF,TGTGCCAGCAGCTTAGTCTTGATGGAGACCCAGTACTTC
TRBD1,TRBJ2-5,TRBV11-2,NA,CASSIIGQANVQETQYF,TGTGCCAGCAGCATCATCGGACAGGCCAACGTACAAGAGACCCAGTACTTC
NA,TRBJ2-7,TRBV2,NA,CASSAGPTYEQYF,TGTGCCAGCAGTGCGGGGCCGACCTACGAGCAGTACTTC
NA,TRBJ1-4,TRBV18,few,CASSPQPPGYEKLFF,TGTGCCAGCTCGCCCCAGCCTCCAGGGTACGAAAAACTGTTTTTT
NA,TRBJ2-2,TRBV6-1,NA,CASSESRLLHTGELFF,TGTGCCAGCAGTGAAAGTAGGTTGCTGCACACCGGGGAGCTGTTTTTT
NA,TRBJ2-5,TRBV6-1,NA,CASSEWVRGPPGQETQYF,TGTGCCAGCAGTGAATGGGTTCGGGGACCGCCGGGACAAGAGACCCAGTACTTC
NA,TRBJ1-2,TRBV13,few,CASSLRGDPEPNYGYTF,TGTGCCAGCAGCTTGCGAGGGGACCCCGAGCCAAACTATGGCTACACCTTC
TRBD1,TRBJ1-1,TRBV29-1,NA,CSAGTGFEAFF,TGCAGCGCCGGGACAGGCTTCGAAGCTTTCTTT
NA,TRBJ2-1,TRBV6-1,NA,CASSEAQITYNEQFF,TGTGCCAGCAGTGAAGCACAGATTACTTACAATGAGCAGTTCTTC
TRBD1,TRBJ2-1,TRBV6-8,NA,CASSYTPSSGGEQFF,TGTGCCAGCAGTTACACTCCTAGCTCAGGGGGTGAGCAGTTCTTC
NA,TRBJ1-1,TRBV12-3/TRBV12-4,few,CASFVHPNTEAFF,TGTGCCAGCTTTGTCCACCCGAACACTGAAGCTTTCTTT
TRBD1,TRBJ1-1,TRBV12-5,few,CASARGGRGPRTEAFF,TGTGCTAGTGCCAGGGGGGGACGGGGCCCCCGGACTGAAGCTTTCTTT
NA,TRBJ1-2,TRBV4-1,NA,CASSQGGGLNGYTF,TGCGCCAGCAGCCAAGGGGGGGGGCTTAATGGCTACACCTTC
NA,TRBJ2-1,TRBV7-8,few,CASSGRGPDNEQFF,TGTGCCAGCAGCGGCCGGGGGCCCGACAATGAGCAGTTCTTC
NA,TRBJ2-5,TRBV6-2/TRBV6-3,NA,CATGGYTGTETQYF,TGTGCCACCGGGGGATATACAGGGACGGAGACCCAGTACTTC
NA,TRBJ2-3,TRBV6-1,few,CASRGQLTDTQYF,TGTGCCAGCAGAGGACAGCTCACAGATACGCAGTATTTT
NA,TRBJ2-1,TRBV19,few,CASSHPGRSYNEQFF,TGTGCCAGTAGTCACCCGGGACGCAGTTACAATGAGCAGTTCTTC
TRBD2,TRBJ2-7,TRBV20-1,NA,CSAKAGAYEQYF,TGCAGTGCCAAAGCGGGGGCCTACGAGCAGTACTTC
NA,TRBJ1-2,TRBV11-2,NA,CASSFVPRRGYGYTF,TGTGCCAGCAGCTTCGTCCCCCGCAGGGGCTATGGCTACACCTTC
NA,TRBJ2-1,TRBV7-8,few,CASSFLPPDNEQFF,TGTGCCAGCAGCTTCCTCCCTCCCGACAATGAGCAGTTCTTC
NA,TRBJ2-7,TRBV7-6,NA,CASSLNQVGGSEQYF,TGTGCCAGCAGCTTAAATCAAGTTGGGGGGAGCGAGCAGTACTTC